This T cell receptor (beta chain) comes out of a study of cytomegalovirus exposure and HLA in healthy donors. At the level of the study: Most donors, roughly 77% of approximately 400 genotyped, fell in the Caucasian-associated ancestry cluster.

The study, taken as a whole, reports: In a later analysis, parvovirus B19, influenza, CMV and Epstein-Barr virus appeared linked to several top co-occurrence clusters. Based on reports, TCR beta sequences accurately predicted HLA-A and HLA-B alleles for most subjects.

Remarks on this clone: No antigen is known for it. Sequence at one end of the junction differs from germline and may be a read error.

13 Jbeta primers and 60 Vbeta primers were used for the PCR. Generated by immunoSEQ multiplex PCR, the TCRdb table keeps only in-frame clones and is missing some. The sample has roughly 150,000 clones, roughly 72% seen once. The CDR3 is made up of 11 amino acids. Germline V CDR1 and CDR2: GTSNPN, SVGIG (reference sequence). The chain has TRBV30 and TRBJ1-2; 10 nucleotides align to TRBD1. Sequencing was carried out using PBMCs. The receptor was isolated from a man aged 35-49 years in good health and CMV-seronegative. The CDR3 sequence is CAWRDRGDGGF. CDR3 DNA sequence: TGTGCCTGGAGGGACAGGGGGGATGGCGGCTTC.